This is a list of T cell receptor beta chains from one sample in a study of blood T cell repertoires in COVID-19. Sequenced by immunoSEQ multiplex PCR; TCRdb stores in-frame clones only, minus some. The table records about 74,000 clones, roughly 84% of them present only once. The sample comprised peripheral blood. The source of these receptors is a man over 45 with active COVID-19. The CDR3 runs from the conserved cysteine through the conserved F or W. Each record gives: J gene, D gene, clone size, V gene, CDR3 protein, CDR3 DNA. D genes are given only for firm matches. Clone size is shown for a subset of rows, as once, few, many or a class of expanded clone.

>TRBJ2-2|NA|NA|TRBV10-1
CASSRGTGELFF
TGCGCCAGCAGCCGGGGAACCGGGGAGCTGTTTTTT
>TRBJ2-2|TRBD2|NA|TRBV9
CASSVEAGVTGELFF
TGTGCCAGCAGCGTAGAGGCGGGAGTGACCGGGGAGCTGTTTTTT
>TRBJ2-7|TRBD1|NA|TRBV27
CASSIGGSYYEQYF
TGTGCCAGCAGTATAGGGGGCTCTTACTACGAGCAGTACTTC
>TRBJ2-2|TRBD2|NA|TRBV18
CASSPHSLAGGPTGELFF
TGTGCCAGCTCACCACACTCGCTAGCGGGGGGTCCAACCGGGGAGCTGTTTTTT
>TRBJ2-1|NA|NA|TRBV5-4
CASSSSPDTNEQFF
TGTGCCAGCAGCTCCTCCCCGGACACGAATGAGCAGTTCTTC
>TRBJ2-1|NA|NA|TRBV7-9
CASSLSSGNEQFF
TGTGCCAGCAGCTTAAGCTCGGGCAATGAGCAGTTCTTC
>TRBJ2-5|NA|NA|TRBV2
CASSGGQETQYF
TGTGCCAGCTCTGGCGGTCAAGAGACCCAGTACTTC
>TRBJ2-7|NA|few|TRBV11-2
CASSLEPEREDSYEQYF
TGTGCCAGCAGTTTAGAGCCAGAGAGGGAGGACTCTTACGAGCAGTACTTC
>TRBJ1-1|NA|NA|TRBV4-1
CASSRDQGIEAFF
TGCGCCAGCAGCCGAGACCAGGGCATTGAAGCTTTCTTT
>TRBJ1-2|NA|NA|TRBV9
CASSVGPQSGYTF
TGTGCCAGCAGCGTAGGTCCACAGTCTGGCTACACCTTC
>TRBJ2-1|NA|NA|TRBV6-4
CAILRVVRSYNEQFF
TGTGCCATCCTCCGGGTTGTGAGGTCCTACAATGAGCAGTTCTTC
>TRBJ2-7|NA|NA|TRBV5-6
CASSLYSSYEQYF
TGTGCCAGCAGCCTCTACTCCTCCTACGAGCAGTACTTC
>TRBJ1-2|TRBD1|NA|TRBV5-4
CASSMTGYGYTF
TGTGCCAGCAGCATGACAGGGTATGGCTACACCTTC
>TRBJ2-5|NA|NA|TRBV7-2
CASSLGGGQETQYF
TGTGCCAGCAGCTTAGGAGGGGGCCAAGAGACCCAGTACTTC
>TRBJ2-7|TRBD1|NA|TRBV4-1
CASSQPPTRDRHEQYF
TGCGCCAGCAGCCAACCCCCTACTCGGGACAGACACGAGCAGTACTTC
>TRBJ2-7|NA|NA|TRBV4-1
CASSQAGHSAGYEQYF
TGCGCCAGCAGCCAAGCTGGACACTCGGCGGGATACGAGCAGTACTTC
>TRBJ2-7|TRBD2|NA|TRBV7-8
CASSLSPGGRGEQYF
TGTGCCAGCAGCTTATCCCCGGGAGGCCGGGGGGAGCAGTACTTC
>TRBJ1-6|NA|large|TRBV11-2
CASSFLSSYNSPLHF
TGTGCCAGCAGCTTTCTCAGCTCCTATAATTCACCCCTCCACTTT
>TRBJ2-7|NA|NA|TRBV5-1
CASSEGGTGGYEQYF
TGCGCCAGCAGCGAGGGAGGGACAGGCGGATACGAGCAGTACTTC
>TRBJ2-2|NA|NA|TRBV19
CASSWGRDTGELFF
TGTGCCAGTAGTTGGGGCAGGGACACCGGGGAGCTGTTTTTT
>TRBJ2-3|TRBD1|NA|TRBV13
CASSLGRGLDTQYF
TGTGCCAGCAGCTTAGGCAGGGGGTTGGATACGCAGTATTTT
>TRBJ2-2|NA|NA|TRBV19
CASSISFRGHTGELFF
TGTGCCAGTAGTATTTCGTTCAGGGGTCACACCGGGGAGCTGTTTTTT
>TRBJ2-7|NA|NA|TRBV10-1
CASSEGSYEQYF
TGCGCCAGCAGTGAGGGTAGCTACGAGCAGTACTTC
>TRBJ1-5|NA|NA|TRBV2
CASSAGKNQPQHF
TGTGCCAGCAGTGCAGGGAAAAATCAGCCCCAGCATTTT
>TRBJ2-1|TRBD2|NA|TRBV6-5
CASSIPGLEGEQFF
TGTGCCAGCAGCATACCGGGACTAGAAGGTGAGCAGTTCTTC
>TRBJ1-5|NA|NA|TRBV4-1
CASSQLLTGEQPQHF
TGCGCCAGCAGCCAACTTCTCACAGGTGAGCAGCCCCAGCATTTT
>TRBJ2-3|NA|NA|TRBV2
CASSSVQGADTQYF
TGTGCCAGCAGTTCAGTACAGGGTGCAGATACGCAGTATTTT
>TRBJ1-1|TRBD1|NA|TRBV19
CASRGQGIMNTEAFF
TGTGCCAGTAGGGGACAGGGAATCATGAACACTGAAGCTTTCTTT
>TRBJ2-1|TRBD2|NA|TRBV15
CATSRVGARTSGRTAQFF
TGTGCCACCAGCAGAGTCGGAGCCAGGACTAGCGGGAGGACCGCGCAGTTCTTC
>TRBJ1-4|NA|NA|TRBV9
CASSTGQSGGKLFF
TGTGCCAGCAGCACCGGACAGTCCGGAGGAAAACTGTTTTTT
>TRBJ1-4|NA|NA|TRBV5-8
CASSVQGWGGEKLFF
TGTGCCAGCAGCGTCCAGGGTTGGGGCGGTGAAAAACTGTTTTTT